This record concerns one TCR beta chain sequence. The antigen it recognizes is unknown. At residue 12, the TCRdb protein departs from the DNA translation, so the protein shown here was derived from the DNA itself. The gene names and germline sequences given are murine. The CDR3 end lies 3 residues beyond the end of the read and is filled in from the germline J gene. Sequences MNHDT (CDR1) and YYDKIL (CDR2) are obtained from the germline V gene. V loses 0 bases of germline sequence and J loses 0 bases, and the interval between the two ends is 6 bases. The cysteine opens and the phenylalanine closes a CDR3 of 15 amino acids. The CDR3 was read in part: 36 bases, with the frame set at base 1. These data belong to a study of CD8+ T cells in alopecia areata (dated by TCRdb to the late 2010s). Study-wide context: Skin from C3H/HeJ donors with spontaneous alopecia (6-12 months old) was grafted onto female C3H/HeJ recipients that were 7-10 weeks old. In humans, TCRbeta sequencing was performed on scalp tissue and on sorted CD4+ and CD8+ peripheral blood T cells from healthy controls and from patients with patchy or totalis/universalis alopecia areata. The study used high-throughput TCRbeta sequencing to examine T cell clonal expansion in alopecia areata, in both the C3H/HeJ mouse model and human patients. RNA came from the PAXgene miRNA kit for fixed scalp, the miRNeasy kit for PBMCs, and the RNeasy kit for mouse skin. immunoSEQ multiplex PCR using 35 Vbeta forward primers and 13 Jbeta reverse primers was used to amplify TCRbeta CDR3 regions. Scalp clonality was compared across normal scalp (n=4), patchy alopecia areata scalp (n=8), and alopecia totalis/universalis scalp (n=8).

Libraries came from the immunoSEQ multiplex PCR assay. RNA was extracted from all samples and reverse transcribed into cDNA as template for TCR sequencing. SuperScript III was used to make first-strand cDNA, primed with a 2:1 mix of oligo-dT and random hexamers. Amplification bias was assessed with a synthetic immune receptor repertoire, and residual bias was removed computationally. Libraries were sequenced on Illumina HiSeq with 60 bp reads covering the CDR3, read from J toward V. As for the original processing: Raw reads were preprocessed to remove errors, and CDR3 was defined by IMGT conventions from the conserved cysteine to phenylalanine. Clonality was calculated as 1 minus Shannon entropy normalized by log2 of the number of productive unique TCRs. Whether each scalp clone was CD4 or CD8 was inferred by checking scalp TCRbeta sequences against the CD4 and CD8 repertoires from sorted blood. TCRdb retrieved this table from immuneACCESS and kept in-frame rearrangements only. Not all clones are present; in checked studies, unresolved V genes account for under half, and no reason is known for the remainder. V, J and clone size reflect that table, while D and trimming were determined from the DNA. This sample has roughly 110,000 clones, none of them a singleton. 15% to 20% of the sample comes from the top ten.

Broader findings and caveats from the paper: Scalp TCR repertoire analysis is complicated because resident alphabeta T cells in normal human skin are also sequenced, whereas mouse skin is dominated by gammadelta T cells. Shared TCR sequences between patients were less evident than in mice, which may be partly attributable to HLA diversity in the patient population. Compared with normal scalp, lesional scalp, particularly in alopecia totalis/universalis, had higher clonality and more expanded CD8+ clones, which suggests antigenic drive.

The sequence came from a C3H/HeJ mouse with alopecia areata. With respect to MHC, this strain carries the haplotype H2-k. Sequencing was done on a sample of lesional skin. The V and J genes are TRBV17 and TRBJ1-3, with the D gene not confidently named. The CDR3 bases that were read are TGTGCTAGCAGTAGAGACAGAATTTCTGGAAATACG. It is translated as CASSRDRISGNT. The whole CDR3 region reads CASSRDRISGNTLYF. The reference TRBV17 and TRBJ1-3 proteins fill in what lies around the CDR3, so the full variable domain reads DTTVKQNPRYKLARVGKPVNLICSQTMNHDTMYWYQKKPNQAPKLLLFYYDKILNREADTFEKFQSSRPNNSFCSLYIGSAGLEYSAMYLCASSRDRISGNTLYFGEGSRLIVV.